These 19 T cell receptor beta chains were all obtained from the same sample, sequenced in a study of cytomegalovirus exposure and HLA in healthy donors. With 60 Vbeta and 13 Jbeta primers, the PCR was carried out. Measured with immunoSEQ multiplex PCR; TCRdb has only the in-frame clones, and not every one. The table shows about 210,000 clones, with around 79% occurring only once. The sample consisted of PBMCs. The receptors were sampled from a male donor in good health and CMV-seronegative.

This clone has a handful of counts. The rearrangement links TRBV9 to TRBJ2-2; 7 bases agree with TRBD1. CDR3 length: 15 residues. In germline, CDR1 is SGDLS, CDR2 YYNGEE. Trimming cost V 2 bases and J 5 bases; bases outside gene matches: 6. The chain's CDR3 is CASSVSGTETGELFF. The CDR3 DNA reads TGTGCCAGCAGCGTTTCTGGGACAGAAACCGGGGAGCTGTTTTTT. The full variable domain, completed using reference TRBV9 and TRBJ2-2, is DSGVTQTPKHLITATGQRVTLRCSPRSGDLSVYWYQQSLDQGLQFLIQYYNGEERAKGNILERFSAQQFPDLHSELNLSSLELGDSALYFCASSVSGTETGELFFGEGSRLTVL.

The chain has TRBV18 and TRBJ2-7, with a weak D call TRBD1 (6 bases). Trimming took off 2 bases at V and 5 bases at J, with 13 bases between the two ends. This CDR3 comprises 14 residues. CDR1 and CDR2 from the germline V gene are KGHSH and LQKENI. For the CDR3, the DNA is TGTGCCAGCTCACCAATATCGAAGGGGGACGAGCAGTACTTC. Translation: CASSPISKGDEQYF.

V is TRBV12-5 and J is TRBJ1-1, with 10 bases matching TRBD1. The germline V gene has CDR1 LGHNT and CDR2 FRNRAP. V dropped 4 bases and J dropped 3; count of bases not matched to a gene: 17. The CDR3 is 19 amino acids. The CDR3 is CASGSRKPGQGSADTEAFF. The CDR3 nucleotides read TGTGCTAGTGGTTCTCGGAAGCCGGGACAGGGGTCGGCGGACACTGAAGCTTTCTTT.

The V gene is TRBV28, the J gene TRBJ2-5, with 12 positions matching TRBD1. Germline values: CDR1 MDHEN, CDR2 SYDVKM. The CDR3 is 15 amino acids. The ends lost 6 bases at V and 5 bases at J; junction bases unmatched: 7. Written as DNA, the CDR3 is TGTGCCAGCAGCCCGGGGACAGGGGGCGGCGAGACCCAGTACTTC. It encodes CASSPGTGGGETQYF.

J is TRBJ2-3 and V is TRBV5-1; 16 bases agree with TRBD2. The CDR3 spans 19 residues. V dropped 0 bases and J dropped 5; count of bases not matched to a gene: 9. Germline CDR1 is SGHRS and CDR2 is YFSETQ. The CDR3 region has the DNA TGCGCCAGCAGCTTGGCCGGGACTAGCGGGGGGGCGACCATAGATACGCAGTATTTT. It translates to CASSLAGTSGGATIDTQYF.

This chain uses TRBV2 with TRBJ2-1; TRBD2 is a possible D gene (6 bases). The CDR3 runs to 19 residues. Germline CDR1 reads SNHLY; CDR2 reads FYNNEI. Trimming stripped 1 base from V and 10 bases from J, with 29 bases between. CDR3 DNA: TGTGCCAGCAGTGAAGAGATTCTTTGGCGGGAAGGGTTCGGGGAAGAGCAGTTCTTC. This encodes CASSEEILWREGFGEEQFF.

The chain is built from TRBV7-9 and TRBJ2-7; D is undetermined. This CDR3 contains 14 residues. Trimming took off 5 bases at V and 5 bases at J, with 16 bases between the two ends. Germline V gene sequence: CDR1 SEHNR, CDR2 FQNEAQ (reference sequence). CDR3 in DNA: TGTGCCAGCAGCCCCCCTGGGCCCACGCACGAGCAGTACTTC. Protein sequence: CASSPPGPTHEQYF.

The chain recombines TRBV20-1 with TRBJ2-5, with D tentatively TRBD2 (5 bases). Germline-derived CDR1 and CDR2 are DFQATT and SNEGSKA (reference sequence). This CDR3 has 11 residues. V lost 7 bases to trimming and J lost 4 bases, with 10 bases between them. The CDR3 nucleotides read TGCAGTGTTATAGGGAGAGAGACCCAGTACTTC. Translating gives CSVIGRETQYF.

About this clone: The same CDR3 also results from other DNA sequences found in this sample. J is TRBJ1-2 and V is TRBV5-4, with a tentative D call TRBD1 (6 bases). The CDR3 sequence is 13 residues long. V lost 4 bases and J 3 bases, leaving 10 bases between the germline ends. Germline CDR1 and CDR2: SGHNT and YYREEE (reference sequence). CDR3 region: CASSSRGYYGYTF. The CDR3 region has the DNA TGTGCCAGCAGCAGCAGGGGCTACTATGGCTACACCTTC.

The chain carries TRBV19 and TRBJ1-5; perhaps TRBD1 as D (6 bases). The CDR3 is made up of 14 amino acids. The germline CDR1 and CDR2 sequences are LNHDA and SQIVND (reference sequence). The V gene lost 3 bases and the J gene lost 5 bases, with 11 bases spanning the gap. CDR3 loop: CASSIRDTDQPQHF. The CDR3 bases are TGTGCCAGTAGTATCCGGGACACCGATCAGCCCCAGCATTTT.

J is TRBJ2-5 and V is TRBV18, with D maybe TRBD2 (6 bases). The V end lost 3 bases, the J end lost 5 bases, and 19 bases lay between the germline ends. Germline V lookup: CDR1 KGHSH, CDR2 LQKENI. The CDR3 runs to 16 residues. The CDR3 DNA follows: TGTGCCAGCTCACCTCTCCATGGAGGGGCGGGGGAGACCCAGTACTTC. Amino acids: CASSPLHGGAGETQYF.

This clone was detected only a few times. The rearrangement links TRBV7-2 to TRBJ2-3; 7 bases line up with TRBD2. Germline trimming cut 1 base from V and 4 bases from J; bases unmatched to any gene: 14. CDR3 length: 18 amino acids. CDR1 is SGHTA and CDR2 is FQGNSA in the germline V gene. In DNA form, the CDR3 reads TGTGCCAGCAGCTTAGTACCTAGCGGCCATATGGGGGCAGATACGCAGTATTTT. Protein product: CASSLVPSGHMGADTQYF.

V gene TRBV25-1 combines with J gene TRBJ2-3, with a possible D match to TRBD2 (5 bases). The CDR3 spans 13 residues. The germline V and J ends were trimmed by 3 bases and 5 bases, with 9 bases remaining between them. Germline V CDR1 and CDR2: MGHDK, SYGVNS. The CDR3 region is CASSDREIDTQYF. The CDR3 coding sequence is TGTGCCAGCAGTGACCGGGAAATAGATACGCAGTATTTT.

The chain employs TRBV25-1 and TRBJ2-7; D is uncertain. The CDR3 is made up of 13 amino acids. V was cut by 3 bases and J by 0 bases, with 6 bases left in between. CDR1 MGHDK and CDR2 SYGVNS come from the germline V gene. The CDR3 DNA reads TGTGCCAGCAGTGACAGGTACTCCTACGAGCAGTACTTC. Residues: CASSDRYSYEQYF.

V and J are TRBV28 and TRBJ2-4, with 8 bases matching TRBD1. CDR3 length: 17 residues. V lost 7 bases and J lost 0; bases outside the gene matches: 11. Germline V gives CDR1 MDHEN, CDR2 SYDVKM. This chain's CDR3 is CASTLGRGRLAKNIQYF. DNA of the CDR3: TGTGCCAGCACCCTGGGCAGGGGGCGACTAGCCAAAAACATTCAGTACTTC.

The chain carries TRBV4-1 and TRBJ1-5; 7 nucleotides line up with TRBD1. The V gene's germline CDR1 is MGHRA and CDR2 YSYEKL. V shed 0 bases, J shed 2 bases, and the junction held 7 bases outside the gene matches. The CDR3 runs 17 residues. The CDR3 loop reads CASSQERGQGGNQPQHF. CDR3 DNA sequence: TGCGCCAGCAGCCAAGAAAGGGGGCAGGGTGGCAATCAGCCCCAGCATTTT.

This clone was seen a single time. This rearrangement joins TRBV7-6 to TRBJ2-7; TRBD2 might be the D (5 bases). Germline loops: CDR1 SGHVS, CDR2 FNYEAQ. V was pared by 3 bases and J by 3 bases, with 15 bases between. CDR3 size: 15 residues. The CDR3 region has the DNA TGTGCCAGCAGCTTTGGAGCCCGGAGGTACTACGAGCAGTACTTC. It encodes CASSFGARRYYEQYF.

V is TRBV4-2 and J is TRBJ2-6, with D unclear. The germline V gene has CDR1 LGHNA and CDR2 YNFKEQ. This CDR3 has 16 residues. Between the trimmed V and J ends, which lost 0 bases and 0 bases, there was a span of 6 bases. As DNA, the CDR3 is TGTGCCAGCAGCCAAGATCTAAGCTCTGGGGCCAACGTCCTGACTTTC. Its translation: CASSQDLSSGANVLTF.

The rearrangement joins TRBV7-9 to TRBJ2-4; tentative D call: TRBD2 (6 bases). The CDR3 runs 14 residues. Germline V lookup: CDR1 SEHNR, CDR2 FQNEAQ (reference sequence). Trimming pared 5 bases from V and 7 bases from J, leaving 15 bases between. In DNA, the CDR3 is TGTGCCAGCAGCGACCGGGCGGAGGGGAACATTCAGTACTTC. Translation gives CASSDRAEGNIQYF.